This is a list of T cell receptor beta chains from one sample in a study of T-cell memory formation after mild COVID-19. One entry per CDR3 protein, called by TCRdb with MiXCR from the 5' RACE reads. The sample gives 390,000 or so distinct CDR3 sequences, 16% of which show up once; 20% to 25% is in the top ten. Sequenced sample: PBMCs or a T cell subset sorted from them (not recorded which). These receptors were collected from a man younger than 35 who had mild COVID-19 (a few samples of this study predate the infection). Cell type and time point are not known. CDR3s leave out the opening cysteine and the closing phenylalanine or tryptophan. Fields, in order: V gene, J gene, CDR3 protein.

V: TRBV7-9
J: TRBJ2-2
CDR3: ASTKLQGVHTGELF

V: TRBV12-3/TRBV12-4
J: TRBJ1-3
CDR3: ASSDRGSGNTIY

V: TRBV12-3/TRBV12-4
J: TRBJ2-1
CDR3: ASRPRDDNEQF

V: TRBV12-5
J: TRBJ2-5
CDR3: ASGVGTGAPEETQY

V: TRBV12-3/TRBV12-4
J: TRBJ2-3
CDR3: ASSPGGGADTQY

V: TRBV7-2
J: TRBJ2-5
CDR3: ASSPNLVGETQY

V: TRBV27
J: TRBJ1-1
CDR3: ASSRPDGREAF

V: TRBV7-9
J: TRBJ2-3
CDR3: ASSRPGQATDTQY

V: TRBV5-1
J: TRBJ2-2
CDR3: ARPYPFTGELF

V: TRBV6-5
J: TRBJ1-2
CDR3: ASSYSRGRQGYT

V: TRBV4-1
J: TRBJ2-4
CDR3: ASSQDLSNIQY

V: TRBV5-1
J: TRBJ2-4
CDR3: ASSSEGEIIQY

V: TRBV28
J: TRBJ1-6
CDR3: ASSFGGLRNSPLH